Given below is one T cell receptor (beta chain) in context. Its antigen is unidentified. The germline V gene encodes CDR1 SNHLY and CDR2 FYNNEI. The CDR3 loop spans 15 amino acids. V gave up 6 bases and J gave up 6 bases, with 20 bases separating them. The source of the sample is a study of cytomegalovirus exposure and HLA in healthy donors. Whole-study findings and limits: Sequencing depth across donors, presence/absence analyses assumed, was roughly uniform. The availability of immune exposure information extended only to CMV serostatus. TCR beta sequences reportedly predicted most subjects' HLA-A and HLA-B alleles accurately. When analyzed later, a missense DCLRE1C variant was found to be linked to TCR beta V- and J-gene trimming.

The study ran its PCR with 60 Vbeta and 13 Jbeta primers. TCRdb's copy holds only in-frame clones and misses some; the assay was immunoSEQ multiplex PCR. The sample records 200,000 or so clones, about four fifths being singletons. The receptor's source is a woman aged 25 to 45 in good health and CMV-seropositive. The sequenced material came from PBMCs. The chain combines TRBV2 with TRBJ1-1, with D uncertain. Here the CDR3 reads CASRAGGGREAEAFF. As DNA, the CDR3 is TGTGCCAGCAGGGCCGGCGGAGGGCGGGAGGCTGAAGCTTTCTTT. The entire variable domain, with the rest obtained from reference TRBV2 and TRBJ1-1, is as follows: EPEVTQTPSHQVTQMGQEVILRCVPISNHLYFYWYRQILGQKVEFLVSFYNNEISEKSEIFDDQFSVERPDGSNFTLKIRSTKLEDSAMYFCASRAGGGREAEAFFGQGTRLTVV.